The present entry profiles one T cell receptor (beta chain) with its context. Its specificity is not known. Trimming at V came to 6 bases and at J to 5 bases, leaving 7 bases not matched to a gene. Germline CDR1 is SQVTM and CDR2 is ANQGSEA. This CDR3 region has 13 residues. Here immunoSEQ multiplex PCR was the method, and the copy in TCRdb shows in-frame clones only, minus some. Counted here are some 50,000 clones, 80% to 90% occurring once; the ten biggest clones make up around 4.9%. Focal radiation and CTLA-4 blockade (ipilimumab) were tested in chemo-refractory metastatic non-small-cell lung cancer patients. The data belong to a study of radiotherapy plus CTLA-4 blockade in lung cancer. Study summary: Disease control was achieved by roughly 32% of patients, and objective responses by 18%.

Overall study findings and caveats: Best predicting response, reportedly, were early blood T cell clone dynamics, with interferon-beta. Blood-borne expansion of tumor-derived TCR clones followed radiotherapy plus ipilimumab.

Here the sequenced sample was peripheral blood, taken from a patient treated with radiotherapy plus ipilimumab. The chain has TRBV29-1 and TRBJ2-1; 7 nucleotides align to TRBD2. This clonotype originated in a human donor with non-small cell lung cancer whose response to radiotherapy plus ipilimumab could not be evaluated. CDR3 sequence (DNA): TGCAGCGTGGGGGGGGACTACAACAATGAGCAGTTCTTC. This codes for CSVGGDYNNEQFF.